The 14 T cell receptor beta chains below come from one sample, sequenced in a study of blood T cell repertoires in COVID-19. Sequencing was performed with immunoSEQ multiplex PCR; in TCRdb, only in-frame clones are kept and a portion is missing. Among hundreds of thousands of clones listed, approximately 90% were seen once. Source material: PBMCs or T cells enriched from blood (not recorded which). The receptor set was obtained from a man younger than 35 who had recovered from COVID-19.

This chain connects TRBV12-3 or TRBV12-4 to TRBJ2-7, with a tentative D call TRBD1 (6 bases). V lost 1 base, J lost 3 bases, and 7 bases lay in between. The CDR3 length is 13 residues. Written as DNA, the CDR3 is TGTGCCAGCAGTTTAGGAGGGGGCTACGAGCAGTACTTC. Residues: CASSLGGGYEQYF.

In this sample, this clone turned up a few times. The rearrangement uses TRBV6-6 and TRBJ1-5, with TRBD1 identical over 8 bases. The CDR3 totals 15 residues. Germline V gene lookup returns CDR1 MNHNY and CDR2 SVGAGI (reference sequence). The J segment lost 2 bases and the V segment lost 5 bases, leaving 5 bases of the junction unmatched. This chain's CDR3 is CASSPGTGGNQPQHF. The DNA of the CDR3 is TGTGCCAGCAGTCCCGGGACAGGCGGCAATCAGCCCCAGCATTTT.

The CDR3 here is CASSVVARDNTGELFF. Written as DNA, the CDR3 is TGTGCCAGCAGCGTAGTGGCCAGGGATAACACCGGGGAGCTGTTTTTT. This chain connects TRBV9 to TRBJ2-2, with a tentative D call TRBD1 (5 bases). The V end lost 0 bases, the J end lost 2 bases, and 11 bases lay between the germline ends. Germline V CDR1 and CDR2: SGDLS, YYNGEE. The CDR3 totals 16 residues.

DNA for the CDR3: TGTGCCAGCAGGACGACAGGGTGGGAGACCCAGTACTTC. Amino acid sequence: CASRTTGWETQYF. The V gene is TRBV11-2, the J gene TRBJ2-5, with 7 bases that match TRBD1. The ends lost 6 bases at V and 5 bases at J; junction bases unmatched: 6. The CDR3 is made up of 13 amino acids. CDR1 is SGHAT, CDR2 FQNNGV, per germline.

This clone has a single count. This chain connects TRBV19 to TRBJ2-1, with a possible D match to TRBD2 (5 bases). CDR1 is LNHDA, CDR2 SQIVND, per germline (reference sequence). V shed 5 bases and J shed 6 bases, with 14 bases lying between them. This CDR3 is 14 amino acids long. The CDR3 DNA follows: TGTGCCAGTAGTTCCGGGATTTTGATCAATGAGCAGTTCTTC. Encoded protein: CASSSGILINEQFF.

J is TRBJ1-2 and V is TRBV28; 8 bases match TRBD1. With 7 bases clipped from V and 7 bases from J, the junction kept 14 bases outside the gene matches. Germline V gene sequence: CDR1 MDHEN, CDR2 SYDVKM. The CDR3 sequence is 15 residues long. The CDR3 loop reads CASTTLSGGAGGYTF. The CDR3, as DNA: TGTGCCAGCACCACTCTGTCAGGGGGCGCAGGTGGCTACACCTTC.

In its sample, this clone was seen once. The gene calls are TRBV6-6 and TRBJ1-2, with TRBD1 matching 9 bases. Per the germline V gene, CDR1 is MNHNY and CDR2 is SVGAGI (reference sequence). The CDR3 covers 13 residues. With V trimmed by 5 bases and J by 7 bases, 5 bases remained unmatched. CDR3: CASSVQGARGYTF. The DNA for the CDR3 is TGTGCCAGCAGTGTACAGGGGGCGCGTGGCTACACCTTC.

V gene TRBV5-6 combines with J gene TRBJ1-2, with D uncertain. V gave up 0 bases and J gave up 6 bases, with 15 bases separating them. The CDR3 is 15 residues long. CDR1 is SGHDT and CDR2 is YYEEEE in the germline V gene. CDR3 in DNA: TGTGCCAGCAGCTTGGTCGACCGGGGAGAGGATGGCTACACCTTC. It translates to CASSLVDRGEDGYTF. The full variable domain, completed using reference TRBV5-6 and TRBJ1-2, is DAGVTQSPTHLIKTRGQQVTLRCSPKSGHDTVSWYQQALGQGPQFIFQYYEEEERQRGNFPDRFSGHQFPNYSSELNVNALLLGDSALYLCASSLVDRGEDGYTFGSGTRLTVV.

The chain joins TRBV29-1 to TRBJ1-2; 8 nucleotides agree with TRBD1. This CDR3 region has 13 residues. Per germline, CDR1 SQVTM and CDR2 ANQGSEA. J gave up 3 bases and V 7 bases, and 7 bases lay outside the gene matches. DNA for the CDR3: TGCAGCGCCACCAGGGGGCCGGACTATGGCTACACCTTC. Its translation: CSATRGPDYGYTF. Full variable domain (rest looked up from reference TRBV29-1 and TRBJ1-2): SAVISQKPSRDICQRGTSLTIQCQVDSQVTMMFWYRQQPGQSLTLIATANQGSEATYESGFVIDKFPISRPNLTFSTLTVSNMSPEDSSIYLCSATRGPDYGYTFGSGTRLTVV.

This chain joins TRBV6-5 and TRBJ2-1; no definite D call. V was shortened by 2 bases and J by 9 bases, with 8 bases between the two germline ends. This CDR3 spans 12 amino acids. In germline, CDR1 is MNHEY, CDR2 SVGAGI. The CDR3 loop reads CASSYPRGEQFF. The CDR3 DNA reads as TGTGCCAGCAGTTACCCCAGAGGTGAGCAGTTCTTC.

The V call is TRBV18, the J call TRBJ1-4; 7 bases line up with TRBD1. CDR1 is KGHSH, CDR2 LQKENI, per germline. V shed 3 bases and J 8 bases; nucleotides not matched to a gene: 6. This CDR3 has 14 residues. CDR3 sequence: CASSPGQMGEKLFF. CDR3 DNA: TGTGCCAGCTCACCGGGACAGATGGGGGAAAAACTGTTTTTT.

J is TRBJ1-6 and V is TRBV9; 7 bases map to TRBD1. This CDR3 has 16 residues. V gave up 0 bases and J gave up 7 bases; unmatched junction bases: 7. The germline V gene has CDR1 SGDLS and CDR2 YYNGEE. CDR3 region: CASSVEGGQGNSPLHF. The CDR3 DNA reads TGTGCCAGCAGCGTAGAAGGGGGCCAAGGGAATTCACCCCTCCACTTT.

The chain carries TRBV7-9 and TRBJ1-3; D unresolved. Trimming left V 5 bases short and J 2 bases short, with 13 bases between. Germline V CDR1 and CDR2: SEHNR, FQNEAQ (reference sequence). CDR3 length: 15 amino acids. CDR3 bases: TGTGCCAGCAGCCTGACGGGAGGTGCTGGAAACACCATATATTTT. This sequence encodes CASSLTGGAGNTIYF.

The V and J genes are TRBV3-1 (or the pseudogene TRBV3-2) and TRBJ1-2; no clear D. The germline V and J ends were trimmed by 4 bases and 4 bases, with 10 bases remaining between them. The CDR3 totals 13 residues. Germline V gene sequence: CDR1 LGHDT, CDR2 YNNKEL (reference sequence). DNA of the CDR3: TGTGCCAGCAGCCCCGAACTCTCCTATGGCTACACCTTC. This codes for CASSPELSYGYTF.